The clone carrying this T cell receptor (beta chain) was detected only a few times. Individual cDNA molecules were tagged with unique molecular identifiers. TCRdb fed the 5' RACE reads into MiXCR, producing one record per CDR3 protein. In the table there are tens of thousands of distinct CDR3 sequences, over 10% of which are singletons. The CDR3 contains 15 residues. The junction had 7 bases not matched to a gene; V was cut back by 8 bases and J by 0 bases. The germline gives CDR1 SNHLY, CDR2 FYNNEI. This sample is part of a study of early T cells in non-severe SARS-CoV-2 infection. Source material: whole blood. The TCR comes from an adult who was a healthcare worker with PCR-confirmed SARS-CoV-2 infection or an uninfected control (not recorded which). V gene TRBV2 combines with J gene TRBJ2-1; 7 nucleotides agree with TRBD2. DNA of the CDR3: TGTGCCAGCGGGGGGGAGGTAAACTCCTACAATGAGCAGTTCTTC. Translating it yields CASGGEVNSYNEQFF.